The source of this T cell receptor beta chain is a study of cytomegalovirus exposure and HLA in healthy donors. This clone appeared a few times. Its cognate antigen is unknown. Study-level findings and limits: Reports indicate that TCR beta sequences accurately predicted the HLA-A and HLA-B alleles of most subjects. The study flagged 150 to 200 TCR beta chains as cytomegalovirus-associated. With high specificity and sensitivity, the classifier reportedly diagnosed cytomegalovirus status.

Primers for the PCR totalled 60 Vbeta and 13 Jbeta. TCRdb's table, derived via immunoSEQ multiplex PCR, lists solely in-frame clones and lacks some. The sample comprises 70,000 to 85,000 clones, 74% of which are singletons, and more than 8% rests with the top ten. Germline assignment: CDR1 SGHTA and CDR2 FQGNSA. V trimming: 5 bases; J trimming: 8 bases; junction bases outside the gene matches: 5. This CDR3 is 14 amino acids long. V gene TRBV7-2 combines with J gene TRBJ1-4; 10 bases match TRBD1. The sample consisted of PBMCs. The source is a man aged 35 to 55 in good health and CMV-seropositive. The chain's CDR3 is CASSRDRGEEKLFF. The CDR3 DNA sequence: TGTGCCAGCAGCCGGGACAGGGGAGAGGAAAAACTGTTTTTT.